This T cell receptor (beta chain) was recorded in a study of molecular identifiers for immune sequencing clone quantification. Overall study results and limits: Amid approximately 1 million naive cells, spiked Jurkat TCR RNA from one cell was reportedly still detectable. Clone sizes that are highly expanded could be underestimated when identical TCR molecules share a barcode.

Comment on this clonotype: Antigen specificity is unknown.

With 2 bases removed from V and 2 bases from J, the gap between germline ends came to 10 bases. The V gene's germline CDR1 is MNHEY and CDR2 SMNVEV (reference sequence). This CDR3 is 14 amino acids long. Generation of bulk TCR libraries relied on previously described methods and listed TCR primers. TCRdb passed the PCR reads through MiXCR, listing each CDR3 protein once. The table shows about 60,000 distinct CDR3 sequences, with around 17% occurring only once. Using a CD8+CD4-CCR7+CD45RA+ phenotype, naive CD8 T cells were sorted. Material for sequencing was naive CD8+ T cells from blood, with Jurkat cell RNA spiked in. Noted subset: FACS-sorted CD8+CD4-CCR7+CD45RA+ naive T cells. The V and J genes are TRBV27 and TRBJ2-7; D gene ambiguous. This TCR derives from a human donor in good health. Some libraries in this study had Jurkat cell RNA spiked in. CDR3 in amino acids: CASSLKLPPYEQYF. CDR3 DNA sequence: TGTGCCAGCAGTTTAAAGTTACCTCCCTACGAGCAGTACTTC.